Listed below are T cell receptor beta chains from one sample, sequenced in a study of regulatory T cells in long-lasting Graves disease. TCRdb itself ran the multiplex PCR reads through MiXCR, one entry per CDR3 protein. The sample yields some 230,000 distinct CDR3 sequences, about 18% seen once. This material consisted of peripheral blood mononuclear cells (PBMCs), taken at new diagnosis, from a patient treated with antithyroid drugs. These receptor sequences come from a female donor with Graves disease. The conserved cysteine and the conserved F or W are not part of the CDR3 here. The D gene is left open where the match is weak.

>TRBJ1-2|NA|TRBV24-1
ATSDPLGGQGTGGYT
>TRBJ2-5|TRBD2|TRBV9
ASSVTASLAGQETQY
>TRBJ1-2|NA|TRBV3-1
ASSRGGARGYGYT
>TRBJ1-6|NA|TRBV30
AWMQGRAPLH
>TRBJ1-2|TRBD1|TRBV6-5
ASSSTRDSLYGYT
>TRBJ2-3|NA|TRBV7-2
ASSLEQVSTDTQY
>TRBJ2-3|NA|TRBV7-2
ASSFHRGRSTDTQY
>TRBJ1-3|NA|TRBV28
ASSFNIGIGNTIY
>TRBJ2-5|NA|TRBV9
ASSVGIEEETQY
>TRBJ1-1|TRBD1|TRBV5-6
ASSPTGTGGVATEAF
>TRBJ2-2|NA|TRBV7-3
ASSLLGSNTGELF
>TRBJ2-2|NA|TRBV2
ASSEARATGELF